These T cell receptor beta chains were read from a single sample in a study of blood T cells in healthy people across ages. TCRdb passed the 5' RACE reads through MiXCR, listing each CDR3 protein once. The sample gives 550,000 to 600,000 distinct CDR3 sequences, approximately 25% of which show up once; approximately 17% is in the top ten. Sequencing was done on a sample of blood. Every receptor here comes from a woman in her sixties or seventies in good health. CDR3s include the opening cysteine and the closing phenylalanine or tryptophan. The order of the fields is clone size, CDR3 length, J gene, V gene, D gene, CDR3 protein, CDR3 DNA. A D gene is named only where the DNA matches it firmly. Only part of the rows carry a size: once, few, many, or a class if the clone is expanded.

size: once; length: 14; J: TRBJ1-1; V: TRBV20-1; D: TRBD1; CDR3: CSASGTGANTEAFF; DNA: TGCAGTGCTAGTGGGACAGGCGCGAACACTGAAGCTTTCTTT
size: many; length: 14; J: TRBJ1-1; V: TRBV6-5; D: -; CDR3: CASSSGLRGTEAFF; DNA: TGTGCCAGCAGTTCGGGACTCCGAGGGACTGAAGCTTTCTTT
size: -; length: 13; J: TRBJ2-3; V: TRBV10-3; D: TRBD1; CDR3: CASGQGGADTQYF; DNA: TGTGCCTCCGGACAGGGGGGTGCAGATACGCAGTATTTT
size: -; length: 15; J: TRBJ1-1; V: TRBV7-2; D: -; CDR3: CASSFGGTSNTEAFF; DNA: TGTGCCAGCAGCTTTGGCGGGACATCGAACACTGAAGCTTTCTTT
size: -; length: 13; J: TRBJ2-5; V: TRBV7-2; D: -; CDR3: CASSFTGQETQYF; DNA: TGTGCCAGCAGCTTTACAGGCCAAGAGACCCAGTACTTC
size: few; length: 15; J: TRBJ2-5; V: TRBV7-2; D: TRBD2; CDR3: CASSVAGGGRETQYF; DNA: TGTGCCAGCAGCGTAGCGGGGGGGGGTCGTGAGACCCAGTACTTC
size: few; length: 13; J: TRBJ2-7; V: TRBV12-3/TRBV12-4; D: -; CDR3: CASSLRGGNEQYF; DNA: TGTGCCAGCAGTCTTCGGGGTGGGAACGAGCAGTACTTC
size: few; length: 12; J: TRBJ2-1; V: TRBV20-1; D: -; CDR3: CSARDRGNEQFF; DNA: TGCAGTGCTAGAGATCGTGGGAATGAGCAGTTCTTC
size: few; length: 15; J: TRBJ2-1; V: TRBV15; D: TRBD1; CDR3: CATSRTGEAYNEQFF; DNA: TGTGCCACCAGTAGAACAGGGGAAGCCTACAATGAGCAGTTCTTC
size: -; length: 12; J: TRBJ2-1; V: TRBV29-1; D: TRBD2; CDR3: CSAGLAVNEQFF; DNA: TGCAGCGCGGGACTAGCGGTTAATGAGCAGTTCTTC
size: few; length: 11; J: TRBJ2-7; V: TRBV12-3/TRBV12-4; D: -; CDR3: CASRETTEQYF; DNA: TGTGCCAGCAGAGAAACTACCGAGCAGTACTTC